Listed below are T cell receptor beta chains from one sample, sequenced in a study of shared clonotypes between healthy human individuals. The table came from immunoSEQ multiplex PCR; TCRdb's copy has only in-frame clones and leaves some out. Here the sample spans roughly 1,600,000 clones, 97% to 99% being singletons. Material for sequencing was naive CD4+ T cells sorted from blood. These receptors came from a young man in good health. CDR3s include the opening cysteine and the closing phenylalanine or tryptophan. The D gene is left open where the match is weak. Some rows have no size entry. The others give once, few or many, or a class for an expanded clone.

J | D | V | size | CDR3 | DNA
TRBJ2-7 | - | TRBV19 | once | CASSIRSGRAYEQYF | TGTGCCAGTAGTATACGGTCGGGACGAGCCTACGAGCAGTACTTC
TRBJ1-4 | TRBD1 | TRBV29-1 | - | CSVYGRRTGGRETTNEKLFF | TGCAGCGTGTATGGTCGACGGACAGGGGGCCGGGAGACAACTAATGAAAAACTGTTTTTT
TRBJ2-7 | - | TRBV9 | - | CASSQGQGGYEQYF | TGTGCCAGCAGCCAGGGTCAAGGCGGCTACGAGCAGTACTTC
TRBJ2-7 | - | TRBV27 | - | CASSRLGASSYEQYF | TGTGCCAGCAGCCGTTTGGGGGCCAGCTCCTACGAGCAGTACTTC
TRBJ2-5 | - | TRBV20-1 | - | CSASPPQGQYF | TGCAGTGCTAGCCCCCCTCAAGGCCAGTACTTC
TRBJ2-1 | TRBD2 | TRBV7-9 | - | CASSAGDSVGLASYNEQFF | TGTGCCAGCAGCGCCGGGGACAGTGTGGGACTAGCCTCCTACAATGAGCAGTTCTTC
TRBJ2-2 | - | TRBV6-4 | - | CASSDSAANTGELFF | TGTGCCAGCAGTGACTCAGCAGCGAACACCGGGGAGCTGTTTTTT
TRBJ2-7 | - | TRBV2 | - | CASKGDRDSYEQYF | TGTGCCAGCAAGGGGGACCGAGACTCCTACGAGCAGTACTTC
TRBJ1-3 | - | TRBV15 | - | CATSRDKTPSGNTIYF | TGTGCCACCAGCAGAGATAAAACACCCTCTGGAAACACCATATATTTT
TRBJ2-5 | TRBD2 | TRBV11-3 | - | CASSWQREGRQETQYF | TGTGCCAGCAGCTGGCAGCGGGAGGGCCGGCAAGAGACCCAGTACTTC
TRBJ1-2 | - | TRBV10-2 | - | CASRGQNYGYTF | TGCGCCAGCCGGGGGCAGAACTATGGCTACACCTTC
TRBJ2-1 | TRBD2 | TRBV5-6 | - | CASSLVAGGPISLNEQFF | TGTGCCAGCAGCTTGGTCGCGGGAGGGCCTATATCCCTCAATGAGCAGTTCTTC
TRBJ1-1 | - | TRBV9 | - | CASSVDPNVNTEAFF | TGTGCCAGCAGCGTAGACCCCAACGTGAACACTGAAGCTTTCTTT
TRBJ2-7 | TRBD2 | TRBV28 | - | CASSPGGSNYEQYF | TGTGCCAGCAGCCCGGGGGGGAGCAACTACGAGCAGTACTTC
TRBJ2-3 | - | TRBV14 | - | CASSQGIQRERDTQYF | TGTGCCAGCAGCCAAGGAATTCAACGGGAGAGGGATACGCAGTATTTT
TRBJ1-2 | TRBD1 | TRBV9 | - | CASSQRSGQGANGYTF | TGTGCCAGCAGCCAGCGTTCGGGACAGGGGGCGAACGGCTACACCTTC
TRBJ2-7 | - | TRBV6-5 | - | CASSSVTGSYEQYF | TGTGCCAGCAGTTCCGTGACAGGATCCTACGAGCAGTACTTC
TRBJ1-4 | - | TRBV18 | - | CASSPRLGQPPTNEKLFF | TGTGCCAGCTCACCAAGACTAGGACAGCCCCCAACTAATGAAAAACTGTTTTTT
TRBJ1-5 | - | TRBV19 | - | CASTMVAGVRYQPQHF | TGTGCCAGTACCATGGTCGCGGGGGTTCGCTATCAGCCCCAGCATTTT
TRBJ1-1 | - | TRBV2 | - | CASCTGPLNTEAFF | TGTGCCAGCTGTACAGGGCCCTTGAACACTGAAGCTTTCTTT
TRBJ2-2 | - | TRBV28 | - | CASRPPFAGNTGELFF | TGTGCCAGCAGACCCCCTTTTGCGGGAAACACCGGGGAGCTGTTTTTT
TRBJ2-7 | - | TRBV14 | - | CASSLISGLHLGEQYF | TGTGCCAGCAGCCTTATTAGCGGCCTCCATCTTGGCGAGCAGTACTTC
TRBJ2-5 | - | TRBV11-2 | - | CASSQSVGEETQYF | TGTGCCAGCAGTCAATCCGTCGGTGAAGAGACCCAGTACTTC
TRBJ2-6 | - | TRBV11-2 | - | CASSDGTISGANVLTF | TGTGCCAGCAGCGACGGGACGATCTCTGGGGCCAACGTCCTGACTTTC
TRBJ2-7 | - | TRBV11-2 | - | CASSLPPRQGPTSYEQYF | TGTGCCAGCAGCTTACCTCCCAGGCAGGGACCAACCAGCTACGAGCAGTACTTC
TRBJ2-1 | - | TRBV7-9 | - | CASSSGSSYNEQFF | TGTGCCAGCAGCTCGGGGAGCTCCTACAATGAGCAGTTCTTC
TRBJ2-5 | - | TRBV28 | - | CASGGTPQETQYF | TGTGCCAGCGGAGGGACACCACAAGAGACCCAGTACTTC
TRBJ1-5 | - | TRBV6-1 | - | CASKAGGNQPQHF | TGTGCCAGCAAAGCAGGGGGCAATCAGCCCCAGCATTTT
TRBJ2-7 | - | TRBV12-1 | - | CASIRALCSYEQYF | TGTGCCAGCATCCGGGCACTCTGCTCCTACGAGCAGTACTTC
TRBJ2-1 | - | TRBV27 | - | CASGYNEQFF | TGTGCCAGCGGTTACAATGAGCAGTTCTTC
TRBJ2-7 | - | TRBV6-4 | once | CASSDTGGISEQYF | TGTGCCAGCAGTGACACTGGGGGCATTAGCGAGCAGTACTTC
TRBJ2-5 | - | TRBV7-7 | - | CASSLTAQETQYF | TGTGCTAGCAGCTTGACAGCGCAAGAGACCCAGTACTTC
TRBJ1-2 | TRBD1 | TRBV11-2 | - | CASSSFRDRANGYTF | TGTGCCAGCAGCTCCTTCCGGGACAGGGCGAATGGCTACACCTTC
TRBJ1-4 | TRBD1 | TRBV6-5 | - | CASSYSPTGINEKLFF | TGTGCCAGCAGTTACTCCCCGACAGGGATAAATGAAAAACTGTTTTTT
TRBJ2-3 | TRBD2 | TRBV12-5 | - | CASGAGTSGRIGTDTQYF | TGTGCTAGTGGTGCCGGGACTAGCGGGAGGATCGGCACAGATACGCAGTATTTT
TRBJ2-7 | - | TRBV5-1 | - | CASSFYRGNYEQYF | TGCGCCAGCAGCTTTTATCGGGGTAACTACGAGCAGTACTTC
TRBJ1-2 | TRBD1 | TRBV29-1 | - | CSVAERTGSRGGYTF | TGCAGCGTGGCGGAAAGGACAGGGAGCCGAGGCGGCTACACCTTC
TRBJ2-1 | - | TRBV18 | - | CASSRDWPYNEQFF | TGTGCCAGCTCACGCGACTGGCCCTACAATGAGCAGTTCTTC
TRBJ2-7 | - | TRBV7-9 | - | CASSLNLLIESYEQYF | TGTGCCAGCAGCTTAAATCTTCTTATTGAGTCCTACGAGCAGTACTTC
TRBJ2-7 | - | TRBV10-1 | - | CASSAGYEQYF | TGCGCCAGCAGTGCAGGGTACGAGCAGTACTTC
TRBJ2-7 | TRBD2 | TRBV28 | - | CASSSEPGLAGVFYEQYF | TGTGCCAGCAGTTCAGAACCGGGACTAGCGGGAGTCTTCTACGAGCAGTACTTC
TRBJ2-7 | - | TRBV25-1 | once | CASADMYEQYF | TGTGCCAGCGCCGACATGTACGAGCAGTACTTC
TRBJ2-7 | TRBD2 | TRBV19 | - | CASRLSGLAGVYEQYF | TGTGCCAGTAGGCTATCGGGGCTAGCGGGAGTCTACGAGCAGTACTTC
TRBJ2-7 | - | TRBV18 | - | CASSREQSSYEQYF | TGTGCCAGCTCAAGGGAACAATCCTCTTACGAGCAGTACTTC